A selection of T cell receptor beta chains follows, all from one sample in a study of OX40 agonist ivuxolimab in advanced cancers. Using immunoSEQ multiplex PCR, the repertoire was profiled, and TCRdb retains in-frame clones only, with some absent. Of about 120,000 clones in the sample, roughly nine tenths are singletons; the top ten hold 0.55% to 0.7%. The specimen comprised CD4+ or CD8+ T cells sorted from blood, sampled in a trial of the OX40 agonist ivuxolimab. Receptors originate from an adult with an advanced solid tumor such as melanoma, head and neck, liver or kidney cancer. CDR3s leave out the opening cysteine and the closing phenylalanine or tryptophan.

v_call cdr3_aa
TRBV27 ASSIYSRGVVDTQY
TRBV5-6 ASSLLGDQY
TRBV28 ASMVTVNTEAF
TRBV4-3 ASSQAPLLSGGFSYEQY
TRBV7-2 ASSLAGIYQPQH
TRBV14 ASSQGRSSYNSPLH
TRBV5-1 ASSPGSWGEQY
TRBV6-5 ASSYFRDSPLH
TRBV6-5 ASSRVGNEQF
TRBV7-2 ASSPSGATYEQY
TRBV7-2 ASNPSGGAGNTIY
TRBV30 AWGQGEGSYEQY
TRBV10-3 AISEGTLHNYGYT
TRBV5-5 ASSPRGIGNQPQH
TRBV7-3 ASSSRTGGTGELF
TRBV7-9 ASRPGRIQETQY